The source of this T cell receptor beta chain is a study of control samples from healthy donors and cancer patients. The method was immunoSEQ multiplex PCR; TCRdb's version includes in-frame clones alone and lacks a portion of them. In the table there are about 150,000 clones, around 90% of which are singletons. Per the germline V gene, CDR1 is WSHSY and CDR2 is SAAADI. V trimming: 2 bases; J trimming: 7 bases; junction bases outside the gene matches: 3. This CDR3 spans 14 amino acids. V gene TRBV10-2 combines with J gene TRBJ1-3; TRBD1 agrees at 9 bases. The TCR was taken from a man aged 25 to 40 in good health. What was sequenced was blood. The CDR3 coding sequence is TGCGCCAGCAGTGAGGGGACAGGGAGGAACACCATATATTTT. Translating it yields CASSEGTGRNTIYF.